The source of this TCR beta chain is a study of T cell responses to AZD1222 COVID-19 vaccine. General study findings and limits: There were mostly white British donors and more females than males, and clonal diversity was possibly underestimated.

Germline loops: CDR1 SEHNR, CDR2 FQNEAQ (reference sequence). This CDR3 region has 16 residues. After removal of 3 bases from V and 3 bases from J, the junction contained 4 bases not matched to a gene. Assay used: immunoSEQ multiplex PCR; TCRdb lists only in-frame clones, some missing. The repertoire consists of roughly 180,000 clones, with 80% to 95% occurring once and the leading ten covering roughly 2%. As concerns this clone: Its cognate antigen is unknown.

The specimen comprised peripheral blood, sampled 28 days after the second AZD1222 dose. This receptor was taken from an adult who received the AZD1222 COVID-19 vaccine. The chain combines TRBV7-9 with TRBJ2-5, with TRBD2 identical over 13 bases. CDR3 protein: CASSLGLAGKEETQYF. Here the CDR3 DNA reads TGTGCCAGCAGCTTGGGACTAGCGGGGAAGGAAGAGACCCAGTACTTC.